These 26 T cell receptor beta chains originate from one sample sequenced in a study of T cells in tuberculosis. Data came from immunoSEQ multiplex PCR; TCRdb stores just in-frame clones and leaves some out. The sample carries around 35,000 clones, around 90% recorded once. The time point was: new active TB diagnosis, blood taken before or within 7 days of starting treatment. The starting material was PBMCs, obtained at tuberculosis diagnosis. The source is an adult with tuberculosis.

The V and J genes are TRBV5-5 and TRBJ2-7; 10 nucleotides align to TRBD1. The V segment lost 5 bases and the J segment 4 bases; nucleotides outside the gene matches: 6. This CDR3 is 14 amino acids long. From germline, CDR1 is SGHKS and CDR2 YYEKEE (reference sequence). CDR3 in DNA: TGTGCCAGCAGTCGACAGGGGGCGAGGTACGAGCAGTACGTC. Its protein product is CASSRQGARYEQYV.

V usage is TRBV28 and J usage is TRBJ1-5, with 7 bases matching TRBD1. This CDR3 region has 15 residues. V shed 7 bases, J shed 1 base, and the junction held 7 bases outside the gene matches. The germline CDR1 and CDR2 sequences are MDHEN and SYDVKM. CDR3 residues: CASTKQGTSNQPQHF. In nucleotides, the CDR3 is TGTGCCAGCACCAAACAGGGGACCAGCAATCAGCCCCAGCATTTT.

The V call is TRBV29-1, the J call TRBJ2-7, with 10 bases that match TRBD2. The J call is uncertain, as TRBJ2-1 better fits the DNA end. In germline, CDR1 is SQVTM, CDR2 ANQGSEA. This CDR3 spans 15 amino acids. In DNA form, the CDR3 reads TGCAGCGTTGATTTTAGACTAGCGGGCGACAATGAGCAGTTCTTC. Its translation: CSVDFRLAGDNEQFF.

This rearrangement joins TRBV27 to TRBJ2-3; 7 bases match TRBD1. Germline V gives CDR1 MNHEY, CDR2 SMNVEV (reference sequence). The V segment lost 5 bases and the J segment 0 bases; nucleotides outside the gene matches: 14. The CDR3 runs 18 residues. The CDR3 loop reads CASSLPSMTGSSTDTQYF. In nucleotides, the CDR3 is TGTGCCAGCAGTCTCCCATCCATGACAGGGTCTAGCACAGATACGCAGTATTTT.

This clone was observed a handful of times. The gene calls are TRBV28 and TRBJ1-5; no reliable D call. This CDR3 is 12 amino acids long. Trimming removed 4 bases at V and 8 bases at J, with 9 bases between. CDR1 MDHEN and CDR2 SYDVKM come from the germline V gene. The CDR3 DNA sequence: TGTGCCAGCAGTTCCCAACAGAAGCCCCAGCATTTT. Encoded protein: CASSSQQKPQHF.

This chain connects TRBV2 to TRBJ1-1; no firm D call. V lost 3 bases and J 3 bases, leaving 5 bases between the germline ends. CDR1 and CDR2 from the germline V gene are SNHLY and FYNNEI. CDR3 length equals 12 residues. CDR3 in DNA: TGTGCCAGCAGTGATCGGGACACTGAAGCTTTCTTT. Translating gives CASSDRDTEAFF.

This sequence joins TRBV4-3 and TRBJ1-2; 8 bases agree with TRBD1. Germline V gene data show CDR1 as LGHNA and CDR2 as YSLEER. Trimming at V came to 0 bases and at J to 7 bases, leaving 7 bases not matched to a gene. The CDR3 contains 15 residues. The CDR3 is CASSQDLTGVIGYTF. CDR3 bases: TGCGCCAGCAGCCAAGACCTGACAGGGGTGATTGGCTACACCTTC.

The chain recombines TRBV4-1 with TRBJ1-3; D remains ambiguous. The CDR3 length is 16 residues. V was cut by 0 bases and J by 3 bases, with 12 bases left in between. The V gene's germline CDR1 is MGHRA and CDR2 YSYEKL. CDR3 residues: CASSQEGWALGNTIYF. The CDR3 DNA reads TGCGCCAGCAGCCAAGAGGGCTGGGCTCTTGGAAACACCATATATTTT.

The chain links TRBV2 to TRBJ2-1; D uncertain. The V end lost 0 bases, the J end lost 6 bases, and 6 bases lay between the germline ends. This CDR3 region has 13 residues. Germline CDR1 and CDR2: SNHLY and FYNNEI. Here the CDR3 reads CASSEALANEQFF. The CDR3 nucleotides are TGTGCCAGCAGTGAAGCTTTAGCCAATGAGCAGTTCTTC.

Note on this clone: Additional DNA sequences in this sample encode the identical CDR3. The chain uses TRBV10-1 and TRBJ1-5, with 10 bases identical to TRBD1. Unmatched junction bases numbered 2, after V lost 4 bases and J lost 2 bases. Germline CDR1 WNHNN, CDR2 SYGVQD (reference sequence). CDR3 size: 15 residues. The CDR3 reads CASSAGTGGNQPQHF. DNA of the CDR3: TGCGCCAGCAGTGCAGGGACAGGGGGCAATCAGCCCCAGCATTTT.

CDR3 amino acids: CASSIPGQKSYGYTF. Written as DNA, the CDR3 is TGTGCCAGTAGTATCCCGGGACAGAAGTCCTATGGCTACACCTTC. The rearrangement links TRBV19 to TRBJ1-2; 7 nucleotides line up with TRBD1. Germline lookup yields CDR1 LNHDA and CDR2 SQIVND (reference sequence). CDR3 size: 15 residues. J lost 4 bases, V lost 3 bases, and 8 bases had no gene match.

J is TRBJ2-3 and V is TRBV4-2, with 7 positions matching TRBD2. The ends lost 3 bases at V and 4 bases at J; junction bases unmatched: 13. The CDR3 has 17 amino acids. In germline, CDR1 is LGHNA, CDR2 YNFKEQ. The chain's CDR3 is CASSQALLASGADTQYF. CDR3 DNA: TGTGCCAGCAGCCAGGCCCTACTAGCGTCAGGTGCAGATACGCAGTATTTT.

The rearrangement joins TRBV29-1 to TRBJ1-2; maybe TRBD1 (6 bases). The germline gives CDR1 SQVTM, CDR2 ANQGSEA. Between the trimmed V and J ends, which lost 4 bases and 1 base, there was a span of 16 bases. The CDR3 covers 15 residues. CDR3 loop: CSVVGGAFFNYGYTF. The CDR3 DNA reads as TGCAGCGTTGTTGGGGGCGCTTTTTTTAACTATGGCTACACCTTC.

V is TRBV14 and J is TRBJ2-7; 7 bases are a match to TRBD1. In germline, CDR1 is SGHDN, CDR2 FVKESK. The CDR3 is 14 residues long. Trimming removed 9 bases from V and 2 bases from J; junction bases left unmatched: 10. The CDR3, as DNA: TGTGCCAGGACGAAGTGGGACAGAACCTACGAGCAGTACGTC. Translated: CARTKWDRTYEQYV.

This clone was detected once. The CDR3 DNA sequence: TGCGCCAGCACTCCGAGCGCCAGGGGGACGGAGACCCAGTACTTC. Protein sequence: CASTPSARGTETQYF. The chain employs TRBV10-2 and TRBJ2-5; 7 positions match TRBD1. V trimming: 7 bases; J trimming: 5 bases; junction bases outside the gene matches: 13. Germline V lookup: CDR1 WSHSY, CDR2 SAAADI. The CDR3 has 15 residues.

The chain joins TRBV6-5 to TRBJ1-2; 10 bases match TRBD1. Germline V gene data show CDR1 as MNHEY and CDR2 as SVGAGI. The CDR3 covers 15 residues. The ends lost 2 bases at V and 4 bases at J; junction bases unmatched: 4. CDR3 sequence (DNA): TGTGCCAGCAGTTACGCGGGACAGGGGTTCTATGGCTACACCTTC. Translated: CASSYAGQGFYGYTF.

The chain uses TRBV5-1 and TRBJ1-2; D possibly corresponds to TRBD1 (5 bases). Germline CDR1 reads SGHRS; CDR2 reads YFSETQ. Trimming left V 5 bases short and J 0 bases short, with 20 bases between. CDR3 length equals 17 residues. In nucleotides, the CDR3 is TGCGCCAGCAGACCCGCTTACCAGGGAAAAGCTAACTATGGCTACACCTTC. Its translation is CASRPAYQGKANYGYTF.

The chain uses TRBV19 and TRBJ2-5; D perhaps matches TRBD2 (6 bases). Trimming took off 3 bases at V and 4 bases at J, with 12 bases between the two ends. The length of the CDR3 is 14 residues. Per the germline V gene, CDR1 is LNHDA and CDR2 is SQIVND (reference sequence). CDR3 residues: CASSITGVTETQYF. The CDR3 bases are TGTGCCAGTAGTATTACGGGGGTAACAGAGACCCAGTACTTC.

The J gene is TRBJ2-1, the V gene TRBV12-5; the D gene is possibly TRBD2 (6 bases). CDR1 and CDR2 from the germline V gene are LGHNT and FRNRAP. This CDR3 spans 16 amino acids. Trimming left V 0 bases short and J 5 bases short, with 14 bases between. CDR3 sequence reads: CASGLVLRTIDNEQFF. DNA for the CDR3: TGTGCTAGTGGTTTGGTACTTAGGACTATCGACAATGAGCAGTTCTTC.

The table lists this clone with a count of one. The chain is built from TRBV4-3 and TRBJ1-2; D is uncertain. This CDR3 is built from 14 residues. Germline lookup yields CDR1 LGHNA and CDR2 YSLEER. V was cut by 1 base and J by 4 bases, with 10 bases left in between. The CDR3 region has the DNA TGCGCCAGCAGCCAAGTTCTAGTCAGCTATGGCTACACCTTC. This translates into CASSQVLVSYGYTF.

The chain has TRBV7-2 and TRBJ2-1, with 10 bases identical to TRBD2. This CDR3 contains 15 residues. V lost 6 bases, J lost 4 bases, and 6 bases stayed unmatched. Germline CDR1 is SGHTA and CDR2 is FQGNSA. The CDR3 DNA reads TGTGCCAGCAGTCAGCGGGGGGGCCGATACAATGAGCAGTTCTTC. Amino acid sequence: CASSQRGGRYNEQFF.

This clone showed up just once. This chain links TRBV7-8 with TRBJ1-1; D is unresolved. Trimming cost V 4 bases and J 2 bases, with 17 bases left between them. The CDR3 is 16 amino acids. Germline CDR1 is SGHVS and CDR2 is FQNEAQ. CDR3 protein: CASSSSEGRRNTEAFF. The CDR3 nucleotides are TGTGCCAGCAGCTCAAGTGAAGGGAGGAGAAACACTGAAGCTTTCTTT.

The chain recombines TRBV7-8 with TRBJ2-2, with TRBD1 matching over 7 bases. This CDR3 comprises 16 residues. The germline CDR1 and CDR2 sequences are SGHVS and FQNEAQ. V shed 4 bases, J shed 0 bases, and the junction held 5 bases outside the gene matches. The CDR3 is CASSSTGVTNTGELFF. The CDR3 region has the DNA TGTGCCAGCAGCTCAACAGGGGTAACGAACACCGGGGAGCTGTTTTTT.

V gene TRBV6-5 combines with J gene TRBJ2-2; TRBD2 aligns across 7 bases. The V segment lost 6 bases and the J segment 2 bases; nucleotides outside the gene matches: 6. CDR1 MNHEY and CDR2 SVGAGI come from the germline V gene. The CDR3 contains 15 residues. CDR3 sequence reads: CASRNLAVNTGELFF. In DNA form, the CDR3 reads TGTGCCAGCAGGAACCTAGCGGTAAACACCGGGGAGCTGTTTTTT.

The CDR3 here is CASSFTGGGYNEQFF. The CDR3, as DNA: TGCGCCAGCAGCTTTACAGGGGGCGGGTACAATGAGCAGTTCTTC. The V call is TRBV4-3, the J call TRBJ2-1; 9 nucleotides agree with TRBD1. V shed 5 bases and J 4 bases; nucleotides not matched to a gene: 6. CDR1 is LGHNA, CDR2 YSLEER, per germline. The CDR3 loop spans 15 amino acids.

The table lists this clone with a count of one. The chain has TRBV4-3 and TRBJ1-2; D remains ambiguous. Trimming removed 0 bases from V and 0 bases from J, with 8 bases in between. The CDR3 loop spans 15 amino acids. Germline CDR1 reads LGHNA; CDR2 reads YSLEER. CDR3: CASSQDRGTNYGYTF. The CDR3 nucleotides read TGCGCCAGCAGCCAAGACCGGGGAACTAACTATGGCTACACCTTC.